The 3 T cell receptor beta chains in this list originate from one sample, sequenced in a study of blood T cells in healthy people across ages. With a J-beta primer mix and a sample-barcoded 5' primer, a second PCR ran roughly 6 to 12 cycles. TCRdb analysed the 5' RACE reads with MiXCR anew, one entry per CDR3 protein. The table records approximately 1.5 million distinct CDR3 sequences, 42% of them present only once. Sequencing was done on a sample of blood. The receptors here all came from a woman aged 18-29 years in good health.

CDR3 loop: CASSPRPGQLEQYF. Written as DNA, the CDR3 is TGTGCCAGCAGTCCCCGCCCCGGGCAGCTTGAGCAGTACTTC. The gene calls are TRBV2 and TRBJ2-5; D is uncertain. This CDR3 has 14 residues. V was cut by 5 bases and J by 11 bases, with 21 bases left in between. Germline V CDR1 and CDR2: SNHLY, FYNNEI.

In its sample, this clonotype was seen a few times. The V call is TRBV6-1, the J call TRBJ1-1; perhaps TRBD1 as D (5 bases). This CDR3 spans 13 amino acids. Germline V lookup: CDR1 MNHNS, CDR2 SASEGT. V dropped 0 bases and J dropped 5 bases, with 7 bases sitting between them. The chain's CDR3 is CASSEAGGTEAFF. DNA for the CDR3: TGTGCCAGCAGTGAAGCGGGGGGGACTGAAGCTTTCTTT.

The V gene is TRBV12-3 or TRBV12-4, the J gene TRBJ1-1, with unresolved D. V lost 5 bases and J lost 13, with 20 bases in between. This CDR3 comprises 13 residues. The CDR3 sequence: CASSPDKPDRGFF. CDR3 nucleotides: TGTGCCAGCAGTCCCGATAAGCCGGATCGGGGTTTCTTT.